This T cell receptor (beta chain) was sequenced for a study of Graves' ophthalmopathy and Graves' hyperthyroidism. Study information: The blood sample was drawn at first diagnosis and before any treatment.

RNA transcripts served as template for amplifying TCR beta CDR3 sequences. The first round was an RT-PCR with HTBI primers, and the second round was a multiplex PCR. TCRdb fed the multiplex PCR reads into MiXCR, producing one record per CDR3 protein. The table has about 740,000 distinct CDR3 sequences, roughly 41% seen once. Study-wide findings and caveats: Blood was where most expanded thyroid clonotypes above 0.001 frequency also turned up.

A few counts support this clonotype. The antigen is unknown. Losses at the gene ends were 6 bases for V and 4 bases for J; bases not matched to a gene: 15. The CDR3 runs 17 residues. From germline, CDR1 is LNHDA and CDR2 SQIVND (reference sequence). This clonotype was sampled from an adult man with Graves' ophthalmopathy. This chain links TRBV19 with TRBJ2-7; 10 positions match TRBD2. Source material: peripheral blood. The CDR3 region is CASSVHPGTSASYEQYF. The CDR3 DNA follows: TGTGCCAGTAGCGTCCATCCCGGGACTAGCGCTTCATACGAGCAGTACTTC.